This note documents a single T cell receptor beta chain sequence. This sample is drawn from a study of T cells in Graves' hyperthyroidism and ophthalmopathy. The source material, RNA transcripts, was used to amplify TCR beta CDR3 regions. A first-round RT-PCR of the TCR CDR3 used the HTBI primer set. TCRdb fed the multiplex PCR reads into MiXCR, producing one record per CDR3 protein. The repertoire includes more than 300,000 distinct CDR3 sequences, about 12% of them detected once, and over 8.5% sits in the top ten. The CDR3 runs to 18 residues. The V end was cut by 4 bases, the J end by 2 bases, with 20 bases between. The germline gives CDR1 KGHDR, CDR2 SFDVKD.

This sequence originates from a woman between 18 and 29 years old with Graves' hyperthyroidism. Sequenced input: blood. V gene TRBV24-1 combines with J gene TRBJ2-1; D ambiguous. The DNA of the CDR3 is TGTGCCACCAGTGACCGACGGATCAACCAAGAGGCCTACAATGAGCAGTTCTTC. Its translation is CATSDRRINQEAYNEQFF.